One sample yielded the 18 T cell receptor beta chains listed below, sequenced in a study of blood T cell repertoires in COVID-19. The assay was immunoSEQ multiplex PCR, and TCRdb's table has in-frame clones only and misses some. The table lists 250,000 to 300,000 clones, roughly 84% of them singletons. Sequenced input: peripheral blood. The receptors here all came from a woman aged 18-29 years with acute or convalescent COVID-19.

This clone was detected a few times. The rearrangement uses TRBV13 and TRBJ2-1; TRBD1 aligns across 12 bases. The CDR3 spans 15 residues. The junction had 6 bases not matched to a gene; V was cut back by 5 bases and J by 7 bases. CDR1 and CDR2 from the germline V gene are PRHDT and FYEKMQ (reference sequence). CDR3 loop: CASSPEGQGANEQFF. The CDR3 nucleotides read TGTGCCAGCAGCCCCGAGGGACAGGGGGCGAATGAGCAGTTCTTC.

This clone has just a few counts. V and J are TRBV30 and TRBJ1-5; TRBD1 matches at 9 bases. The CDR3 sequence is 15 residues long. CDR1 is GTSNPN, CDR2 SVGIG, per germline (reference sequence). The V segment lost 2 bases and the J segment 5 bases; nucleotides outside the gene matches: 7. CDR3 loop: CAWSRGTGSYQPQHF. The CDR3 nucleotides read TGTGCCTGGAGTCGAGGGACAGGGTCGTATCAGCCCCAGCATTTT.

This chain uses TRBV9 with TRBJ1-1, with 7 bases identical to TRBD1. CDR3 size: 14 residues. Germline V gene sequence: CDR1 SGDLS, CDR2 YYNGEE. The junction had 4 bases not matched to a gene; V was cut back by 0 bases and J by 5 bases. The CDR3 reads CASSVEGAGTEAFF. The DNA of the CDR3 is TGTGCCAGCAGCGTAGAGGGGGCCGGGACTGAAGCTTTCTTT. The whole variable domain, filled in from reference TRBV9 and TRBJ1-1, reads DSGVTQTPKHLITATGQRVTLRCSPRSGDLSVYWYQQSLDQGLQFLIQYYNGEERAKGNILERFSAQQFPDLHSELNLSSLELGDSALYFCASSVEGAGTEAFFGQGTRLTVV.

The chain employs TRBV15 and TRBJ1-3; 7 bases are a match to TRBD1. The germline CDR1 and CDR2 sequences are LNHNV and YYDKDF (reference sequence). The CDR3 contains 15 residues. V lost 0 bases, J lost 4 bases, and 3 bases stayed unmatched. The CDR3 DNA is TGTGCCACCAGCAGAGATACAGGGGCCGGAAACACCATATATTTT. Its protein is CATSRDTGAGNTIYF.

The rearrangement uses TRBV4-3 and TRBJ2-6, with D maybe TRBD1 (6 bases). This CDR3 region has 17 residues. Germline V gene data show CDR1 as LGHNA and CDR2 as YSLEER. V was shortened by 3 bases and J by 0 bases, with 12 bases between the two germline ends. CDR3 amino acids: CASSQGHFSSGANVLTF. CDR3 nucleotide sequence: TGCGCCAGCAGCCAGGGACACTTCAGCTCTGGGGCCAACGTCCTGACTTTC.

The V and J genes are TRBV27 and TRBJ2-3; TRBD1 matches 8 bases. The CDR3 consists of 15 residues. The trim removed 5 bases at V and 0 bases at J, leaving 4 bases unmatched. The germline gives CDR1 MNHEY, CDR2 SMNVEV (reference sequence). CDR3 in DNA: TGTGCCAGCAGTCGGAGACAGGGGAGCACAGATACGCAGTATTTT. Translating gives CASSRRQGSTDTQYF.

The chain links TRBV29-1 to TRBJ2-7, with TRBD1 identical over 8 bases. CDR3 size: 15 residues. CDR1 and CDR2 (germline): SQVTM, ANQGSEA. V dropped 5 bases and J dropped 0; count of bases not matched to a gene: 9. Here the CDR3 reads CSVLGQAISSYEQYF. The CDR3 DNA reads TGCAGCGTTCTGGGACAGGCCATATCCTCCTACGAGCAGTACTTC.

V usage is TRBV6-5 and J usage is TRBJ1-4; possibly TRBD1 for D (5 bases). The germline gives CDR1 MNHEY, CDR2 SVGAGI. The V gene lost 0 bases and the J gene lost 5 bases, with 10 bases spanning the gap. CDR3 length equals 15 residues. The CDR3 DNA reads TGTGCCAGCAGTTACTCGCCAGGGTTGAATGAAAAACTGTTTTTT. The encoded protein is CASSYSPGLNEKLFF.

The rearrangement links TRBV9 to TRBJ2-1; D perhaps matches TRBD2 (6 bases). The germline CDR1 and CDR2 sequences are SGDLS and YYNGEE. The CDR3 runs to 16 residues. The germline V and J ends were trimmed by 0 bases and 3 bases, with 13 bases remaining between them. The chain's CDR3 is CASSVAVGTHYNEQFF. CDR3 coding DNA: TGTGCCAGCAGCGTAGCGGTCGGGACTCACTACAATGAGCAGTTCTTC.

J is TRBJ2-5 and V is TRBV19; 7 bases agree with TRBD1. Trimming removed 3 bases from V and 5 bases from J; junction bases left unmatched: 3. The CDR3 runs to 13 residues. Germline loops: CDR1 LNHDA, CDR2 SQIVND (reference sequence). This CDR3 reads CASSIGQVETQYF. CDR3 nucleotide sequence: TGTGCCAGTAGTATCGGACAGGTGGAGACCCAGTACTTC.

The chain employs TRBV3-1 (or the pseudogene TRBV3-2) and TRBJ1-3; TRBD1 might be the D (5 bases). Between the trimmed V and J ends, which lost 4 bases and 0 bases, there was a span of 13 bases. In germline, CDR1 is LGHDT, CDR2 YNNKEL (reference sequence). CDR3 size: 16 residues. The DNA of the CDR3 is TGTGCCAGCAGCCTGATGACAGACCTCTCTGGAAACACCATATATTTT. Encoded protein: CASSLMTDLSGNTIYF.

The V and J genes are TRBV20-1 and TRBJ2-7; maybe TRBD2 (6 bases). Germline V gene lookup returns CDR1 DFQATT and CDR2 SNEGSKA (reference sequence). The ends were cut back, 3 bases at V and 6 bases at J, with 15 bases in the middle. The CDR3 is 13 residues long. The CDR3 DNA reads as TGCAGTGCTAGTCGGGACTCCCAATTCGAGCAGTACTTC. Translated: CSASRDSQFEQYF.

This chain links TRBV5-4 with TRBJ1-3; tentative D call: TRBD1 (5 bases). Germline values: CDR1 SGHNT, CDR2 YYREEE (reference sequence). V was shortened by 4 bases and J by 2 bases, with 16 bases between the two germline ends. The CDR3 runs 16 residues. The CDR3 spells CASSLTGGLAGNTIYF. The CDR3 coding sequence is TGTGCCAGCAGCCTAACCGGGGGACTAGCTGGAAACACCATATATTTT.

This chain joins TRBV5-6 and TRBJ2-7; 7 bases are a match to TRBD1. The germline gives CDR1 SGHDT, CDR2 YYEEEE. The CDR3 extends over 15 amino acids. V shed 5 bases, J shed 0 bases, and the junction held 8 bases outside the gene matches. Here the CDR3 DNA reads TGTGCCAGCAGGAGGGGGCGAGGTAGCTCCTACGAGCAGTACTTC. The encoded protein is CASRRGRGSSYEQYF.

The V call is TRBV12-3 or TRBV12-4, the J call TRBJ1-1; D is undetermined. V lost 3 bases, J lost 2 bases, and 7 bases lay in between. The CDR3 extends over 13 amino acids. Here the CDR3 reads CASSFTGNTEAFF. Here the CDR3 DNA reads TGTGCCAGCAGTTTTACGGGTAACACTGAAGCTTTCTTT.

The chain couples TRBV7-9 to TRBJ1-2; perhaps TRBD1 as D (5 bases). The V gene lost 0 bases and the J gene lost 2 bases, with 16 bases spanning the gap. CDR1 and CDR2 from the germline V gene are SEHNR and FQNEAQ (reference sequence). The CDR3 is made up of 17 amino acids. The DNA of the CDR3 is TGTGCCAGCAGCTTAGCCTGGGGCAGGGCCGTAAACTATGGCTACACCTTC. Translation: CASSLAWGRAVNYGYTF.

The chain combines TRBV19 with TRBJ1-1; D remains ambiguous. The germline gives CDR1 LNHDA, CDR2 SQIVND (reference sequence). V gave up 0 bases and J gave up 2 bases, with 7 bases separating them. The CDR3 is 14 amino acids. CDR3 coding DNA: TGTGCCAGTAGTATAGAGAGGTTTAACACTGAAGCTTTCTTT. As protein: CASSIERFNTEAFF. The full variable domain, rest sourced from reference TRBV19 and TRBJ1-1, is DGGITQSPKYLFRKEGQNVTLSCEQNLNHDAMYWYRQDPGQGLRLIYYSQIVNDFQKGDIAEGYSVSREKKESFPLTVTSAQKNPTAFYLCASSIERFNTEAFFGQGTRLTVV.

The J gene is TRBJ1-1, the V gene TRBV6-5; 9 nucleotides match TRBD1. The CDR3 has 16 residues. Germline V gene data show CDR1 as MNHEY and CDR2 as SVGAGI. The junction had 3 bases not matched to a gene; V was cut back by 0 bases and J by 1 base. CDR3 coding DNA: TGTGCCAGCAGTTACTCGGGACAGGGCCCGAACACTGAAGCTTTCTTT. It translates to CASSYSGQGPNTEAFF.